Listed here are 5 T cell receptor beta chains from one sample, sequenced in a study of cytomegalovirus exposure and HLA in healthy donors. PCR involved 60 Vbeta and 13 Jbeta primers. The assay was immunoSEQ multiplex PCR, and TCRdb's table has in-frame clones only and misses some. Altogether approximately 160,000 clones are present, 70% to 85% being singletons, with the ten largest covering around 1.5%. What was sequenced was PBMCs. The receptors shown here come from a woman younger than 45 in good health and CMV-seropositive.

The V gene is TRBV7-9, the J gene TRBJ2-1, with TRBD2 matching over 7 bases. CDR1 is SEHNR, CDR2 FQNEAQ, per germline (reference sequence). This CDR3 contains 18 residues. The V segment lost 3 bases and the J segment 8 bases; nucleotides outside the gene matches: 19. CDR3 bases: TGTGCCAGCAGCTTTCCCTCCTATGCGGGAGCGGGAACGGATGAGCAGTTCTTC. It translates to CASSFPSYAGAGTDEQFF.

This chain uses TRBV7-2 with TRBJ1-5; no reliable D call. Germline-derived CDR1 and CDR2 are SGHTA and FQGNSA. V was cut by 5 bases and J by 4 bases, with 12 bases left in between. The length of the CDR3 is 14 residues. CDR3 residues: CASSPPTINQPQHF. The CDR3 DNA is TGTGCCAGCAGCCCTCCTACGATAAATCAGCCCCAGCATTTT. The full variable domain, completed using reference TRBV7-2 and TRBJ1-5, is GAGVSQSPSNKVTEKGKDVELRCDPISGHTALYWYRQSLGQGLEFLIYFQGNSAPDKSGLPSDRFSAERTGGSVSTLTIQRTQQEDSAVYLCASSPPTINQPQHFGDGTRLSIL.

There are a few counts of this clone. V usage is TRBV4-3 and J usage is TRBJ2-1; 13 nucleotides line up with TRBD2. Germline trimming cut 1 base from V and 9 bases from J; bases unmatched to any gene: 9. The CDR3 is made up of 17 amino acids. The germline gives CDR1 LGHNA, CDR2 YSLEER. CDR3 amino acids: CASSQGLAGGRWGEQFF. In nucleotides, the CDR3 is TGCGCCAGCAGCCAAGGACTAGCGGGAGGACGGTGGGGTGAGCAGTTCTTC.

The rearrangement links TRBV5-1 to TRBJ2-1; maybe TRBD1 (5 bases). Trimming pared 4 bases from V and 8 bases from J, leaving 13 bases between. There are 13 residues in the CDR3. Germline V CDR1 and CDR2: SGHRS, YFSETQ. The CDR3 loop is CASSKGASDEQFF. In DNA form, the CDR3 reads TGCGCCAGCAGCAAAGGGGCCAGCGATGAGCAGTTCTTC.

The CDR3 loop reads CASSLEPEAYEQYF. CDR3 in DNA: TGCGCCAGCAGCTTGGAGCCCGAGGCCTACGAGCAGTACTTC. The chain recombines TRBV5-1 with TRBJ2-7, with D unclear. There are 14 residues in the CDR3. V dropped 0 bases and J dropped 2 bases, with 9 bases sitting between them. The germline V gene encodes CDR1 SGHRS and CDR2 YFSETQ.